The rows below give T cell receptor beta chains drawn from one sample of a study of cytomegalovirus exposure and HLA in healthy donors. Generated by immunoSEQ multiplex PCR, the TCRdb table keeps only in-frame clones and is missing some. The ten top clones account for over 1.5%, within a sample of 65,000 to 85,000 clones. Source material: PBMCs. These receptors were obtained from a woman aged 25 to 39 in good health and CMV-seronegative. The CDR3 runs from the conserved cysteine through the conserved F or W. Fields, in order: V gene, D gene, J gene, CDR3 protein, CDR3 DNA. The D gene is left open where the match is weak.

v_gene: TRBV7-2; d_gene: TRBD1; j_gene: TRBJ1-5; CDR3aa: CASSHSGTGNQPQHF; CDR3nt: TGTGCCAGCAGCCATTCTGGGACAGGCAATCAGCCCCAGCATTTT
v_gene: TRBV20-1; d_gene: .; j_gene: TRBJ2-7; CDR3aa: CSARRAYEQYF; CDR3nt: TGCAGTGCTAGGCGGGCCTACGAGCAGTACTTC
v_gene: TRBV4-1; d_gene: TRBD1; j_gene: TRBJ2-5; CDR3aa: CASSHPDRGKETQYF; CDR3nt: TGCGCCAGCAGCCACCCGGACAGGGGGAAGGAGACCCAGTACTTC
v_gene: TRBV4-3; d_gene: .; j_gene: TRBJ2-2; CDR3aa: CASSQDDRANTGELFF; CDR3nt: TGCGCCAGCAGCCAGGACGACAGAGCGAACACCGGGGAGCTGTTTTTT
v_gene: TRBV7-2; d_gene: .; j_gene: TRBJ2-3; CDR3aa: CASSPQLGTDTQYF; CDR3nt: TGTGCCAGCAGCCCCCAGTTGGGCACAGATACGCAGTATTTT
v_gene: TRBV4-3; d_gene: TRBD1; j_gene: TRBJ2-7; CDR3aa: CASSQDWDRPAYEQYF; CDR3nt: TGCGCCAGCAGCCAAGACTGGGACAGGCCGGCCTACGAGCAGTACTTC
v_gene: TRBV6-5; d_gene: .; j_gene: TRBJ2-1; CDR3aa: CASIPLSGLRGEQFF; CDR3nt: TGTGCCAGCATTCCTCTTAGCGGATTGCGGGGTGAGCAGTTCTTC
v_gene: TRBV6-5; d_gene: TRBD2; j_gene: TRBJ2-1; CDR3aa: CASRGGRAYNEQFF; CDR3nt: TGTGCCAGCAGGGGCGGGAGGGCCTACAATGAGCAGTTCTTC
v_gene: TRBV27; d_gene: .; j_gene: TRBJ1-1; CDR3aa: CASSLSPADTEAFF; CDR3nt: TGTGCCAGCAGTTTATCCCCCGCAGACACTGAAGCTTTCTTT
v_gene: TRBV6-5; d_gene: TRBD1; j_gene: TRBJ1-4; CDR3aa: CASGDRGNEKLFF; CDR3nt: TGTGCCAGCGGAGACAGGGGGAATGAAAAACTGTTTTTT
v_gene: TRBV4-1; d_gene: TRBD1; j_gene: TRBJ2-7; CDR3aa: CASSQDSDYRGQKEQYF; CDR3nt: TGCGCCAGCAGCCAAGATTCGGACTACAGGGGGCAGAAGGAGCAGTACTTC
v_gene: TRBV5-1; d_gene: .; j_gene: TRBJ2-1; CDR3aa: CASRPTNPGSYNEQFF; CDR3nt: TGCGCCAGCAGACCTACCAACCCTGGCTCCTACAATGAGCAGTTCTTC
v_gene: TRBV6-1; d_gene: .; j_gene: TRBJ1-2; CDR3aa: CASSPGANYGYTF; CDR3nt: TGTGCCAGCAGTCCCGGGGCTAACTATGGCTACACCTTC
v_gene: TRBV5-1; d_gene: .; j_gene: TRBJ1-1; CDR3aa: CASSLEGGKNTEAFF; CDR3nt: TGCGCCAGCAGCTTGGAAGGGGGAAAGAACACTGAAGCTTTCTTT
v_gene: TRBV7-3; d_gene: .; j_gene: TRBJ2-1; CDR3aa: CASSLGTQSARNEQFF; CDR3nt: TGTGCCAGCAGCTTAGGCACCCAGTCGGCGAGGAATGAGCAGTTCTTC
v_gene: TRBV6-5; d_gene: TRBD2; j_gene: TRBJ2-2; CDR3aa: CASSWSSGVPGELFF; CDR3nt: TGTGCCAGCAGTTGGTCTAGCGGGGTTCCGGGGGAGCTGTTTTTT
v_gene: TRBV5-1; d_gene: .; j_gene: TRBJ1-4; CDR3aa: CASSLNLQGGNEKLFF; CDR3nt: TGCGCCAGCAGCTTGAATCTGCAGGGTGGGAATGAAAAACTGTTTTTT
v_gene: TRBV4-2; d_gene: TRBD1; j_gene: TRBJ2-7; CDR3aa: CASSAGQGGKNEQYF; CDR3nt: TGTGCCAGCAGTGCGGGACAGGGCGGAAAAAACGAGCAGTACTTC
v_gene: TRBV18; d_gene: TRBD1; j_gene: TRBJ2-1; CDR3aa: CASSQGQGFFNEQFF; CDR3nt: TGTGCCAGCTCTCAGGGACAGGGGTTCTTCAATGAGCAGTTCTTC
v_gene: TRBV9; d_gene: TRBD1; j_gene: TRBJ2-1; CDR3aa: CASSMDRDPGFVYNEQFF; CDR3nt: TGTGCCAGCAGCATGGACAGGGACCCGGGGTTTGTCTACAATGAGCAGTTCTTC
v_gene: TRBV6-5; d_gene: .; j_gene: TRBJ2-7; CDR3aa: CASSYSRGPGDEQYF; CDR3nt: TGTGCCAGCAGTTACTCGAGAGGACCAGGGGACGAGCAGTACTTC
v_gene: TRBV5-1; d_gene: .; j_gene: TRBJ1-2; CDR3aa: CASSLEGGILWDGYTF; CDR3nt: TGCGCCAGCAGCTTGGAAGGGGGAATACTTTGGGATGGCTACACCTTC
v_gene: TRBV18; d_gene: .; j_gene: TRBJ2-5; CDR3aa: CASSPQSRNQETQYF; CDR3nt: TGTGCCAGCTCACCACAGAGCAGGAACCAAGAGACCCAGTACTTC
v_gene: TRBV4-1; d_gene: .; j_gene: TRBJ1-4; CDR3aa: CASSQNGITNEKLFF; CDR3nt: TGCGCCAGCAGCCAAAACGGGATAACTAATGAAAAACTGTTTTTT
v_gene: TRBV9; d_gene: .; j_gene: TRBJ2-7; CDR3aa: CASSARDYEQYF; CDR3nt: TGTGCCAGCAGCGCCAGGGATTACGAGCAGTACTTC